The clone carrying this TCR beta chain came up once. Its antigen is unknown. The data derive from a study of Tregs in tolerant kidney transplant recipients. Repertoires were generated with immunoSEQ multiplex PCR, while TCRdb's copy carries only in-frame clones and drops some. The sample holds some 60,000 clones, around 80% seen once. Points from the study as a whole: The most relevant donor-specific Treg TCRbeta repertoire apparently came from expansion with activated donor B cells.

CD4+CD25+CD127- Tregs, CD4+CD25- non-Tregs, CD4 and CD8 cells were sorted. The receptor was isolated from a human donor in good health. The specimen was CD4+ T cells from blood.

The CDR3 is CASREQVNQPQHF. The DNA of the CDR3 is TGTGCCAGCAGGGAACAGGTGAATCAGCCCCAGCATTTT. The chain links TRBV6-5 to TRBJ1-5, with D possibly matching TRBD1 (5 bases). V dropped 6 bases and J dropped 4 bases, with 10 bases sitting between them. Germline loops: CDR1 MNHEY, CDR2 SVGAGI. This CDR3 spans 13 amino acids.